This T cell receptor (beta chain) emerged from a study of early T cells in non-severe SARS-CoV-2 infection. Turning to the study itself: Unpaired chains resulted from sequencing bulk RNA of unsorted whole blood.

In this sample, this clonotype turned up many times. Antigen unknown. CDR1 is LNHDA and CDR2 is SQIVND in the germline V gene (reference sequence). The CDR3 has 14 residues. V lost 5 bases and J lost 1, with 11 bases in between. Individual cDNA molecules each received unique molecular identifiers attached to them. TCRdb independently ran MiXCR on the 5' RACE reads; one entry per CDR3 protein. The repertoire holds tens of thousands of distinct CDR3 sequences, less than 6.5% seen once, with roughly 5.4% in the top ten. Study outcomes and limitations: Matching results from VDJdb favored anti-spike CD8 responses, leaving private and CD4 specificities undetected.

The chain couples TRBV19 to TRBJ2-5, with a weak D call TRBD2 (5 bases). Sequences were derived from whole blood, sampled at baseline. This clonotype was obtained from an adult who was a healthcare worker with PCR-confirmed SARS-CoV-2 infection or an uninfected control (not recorded which). In DNA form, the CDR3 reads TGTGCCAGTAGTGTCCCGCGGGCCCAAGAGACCCAGTACTTC. Translated: CASSVPRAQETQYF.